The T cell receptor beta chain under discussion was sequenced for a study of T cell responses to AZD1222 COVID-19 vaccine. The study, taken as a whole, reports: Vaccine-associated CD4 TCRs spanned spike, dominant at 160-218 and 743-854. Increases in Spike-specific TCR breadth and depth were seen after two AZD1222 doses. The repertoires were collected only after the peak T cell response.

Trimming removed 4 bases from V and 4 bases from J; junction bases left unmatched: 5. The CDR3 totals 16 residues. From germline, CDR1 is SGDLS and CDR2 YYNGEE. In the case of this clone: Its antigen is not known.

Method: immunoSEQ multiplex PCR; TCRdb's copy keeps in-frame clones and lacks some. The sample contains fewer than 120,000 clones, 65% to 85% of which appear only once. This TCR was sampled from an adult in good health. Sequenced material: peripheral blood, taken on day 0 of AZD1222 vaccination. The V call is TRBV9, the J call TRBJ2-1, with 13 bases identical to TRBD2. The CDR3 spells CASSTQLAGGYNEQFF. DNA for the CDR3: TGTGCCAGCAGCACCCAACTAGCGGGGGGGTACAATGAGCAGTTCTTC. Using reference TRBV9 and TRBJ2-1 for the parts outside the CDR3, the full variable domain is DSGVTQTPKHLITATGQRVTLRCSPRSGDLSVYWYQQSLDQGLQFLIQYYNGEERAKGNILERFSAQQFPDLHSELNLSSLELGDSALYFCASSTQLAGGYNEQFFGPGTRLTVL.